These 24 T cell receptor beta chains came from one sample sequenced in a study of cytomegalovirus exposure and HLA in healthy donors (dated by TCRdb to 2015 to 2018). Libraries were built with the immunoSEQ multiplex PCR assay. A mixture of 60 forward primers for TCR Vbeta segments and 13 reverse primers for TCR Jbeta segments was used in the multiplex PCR. TCRdb's version of the immuneACCESS table is confined to in-frame rearrangements and falls short of the full clone set. An unresolved V gene accounts for under half of the shortfall where checked; the remainder is of unknown origin. Recorded for this sample are 50,000 to 65,000 clones; about four fifths of them occurred a single time. The ten largest clonotypes hold 5.4% of the sample. Sequencing input: PBMCs. The origin of the receptors is a woman under 40 in good health and CMV-seronegative.

In DNA, the CDR3 is TGTGCCAGCCGGTACCGGGGGGGGAGGGCCTCCTACGAGCAGTACTTC. It specifies CASRYRGGRASYEQYF. This chain links TRBV2 with TRBJ2-7, with 8 nucleotides matching TRBD2. J was trimmed by 0 bases and V by 8 bases; bases with no gene match: 12. The CDR3 length is 16 residues. Germline CDR1 and CDR2: SNHLY and FYNNEI.

This chain joins TRBV7-8 and TRBJ2-5; TRBD2 is a possible D gene (6 bases). Germline assignment: CDR1 SGHVS and CDR2 FQNEAQ. The CDR3 has 13 amino acids. V gave up 4 bases and J gave up 5 bases, with 11 bases separating them. The CDR3 sequence is CASSSGLGETQYF. The CDR3 DNA is TGTGCCAGCAGCTCGGGACTGGGGGAGACCCAGTACTTC.

The genes are TRBV14 and TRBJ2-5, with D possibly being TRBD1 (5 bases). The V end lost 2 bases, the J end lost 1 base, and 8 bases lay between the germline ends. Germline V CDR1 and CDR2: SGHDN, FVKESK. The CDR3 totals 14 residues. The CDR3 bases are TGTGCCAGCAGCCAAAGGGGCTCCCAAGAGACCCAGTACTTC. Translating gives CASSQRGSQETQYF.

The J gene is TRBJ2-3, the V gene TRBV11-1, with a weak D call TRBD2 (7 bases). The germline V gene encodes CDR1 SGHAT and CDR2 FQDESV (reference sequence). This CDR3 is built from 17 residues. Trimming took off 4 bases at V and 3 bases at J, with 20 bases between the two ends. The CDR3 DNA reads as TGTGCCAGCAGCTCACCCCGCCGGGGGGCCCCGACAGATACGCAGTATTTT. Translated, it gives CASSSPRRGAPTDTQYF.

The chain is built from TRBV28 and TRBJ2-7, with 8 bases lining up with TRBD1. Germline CDR1 is MDHEN and CDR2 is SYDVKM. The CDR3 is 14 residues long. With V trimmed by 5 bases and J by 6 bases, 9 bases remained unmatched. CDR3 bases: TGTGCCAGCAGTCACCCGGACAGGGAAGCCGAGCAGTACTTC. It is translated as CASSHPDREAEQYF.

The V and J genes are TRBV5-1 and TRBJ2-3; 7 positions agree with TRBD2. Germline CDR1 SGHRS, CDR2 YFSETQ. After removal of 4 bases from V and 2 bases from J, the junction contained 7 bases not matched to a gene. The CDR3 length is 15 residues. As DNA, the CDR3 is TGCGCCAGCAGCATGGGGAGGGCCGACACAGATACGCAGTATTTT. Residues: CASSMGRADTDTQYF.

This rearrangement joins TRBV7-9 to TRBJ2-7, with D maybe TRBD1 (5 bases). This CDR3 spans 13 amino acids. From germline, CDR1 is SEHNR and CDR2 FQNEAQ (reference sequence). Trimming stripped 5 bases from V and 2 bases from J, with 10 bases between. CDR3 nucleotides: TGTGCCAGCAGCAGGGGCTCAACCTACGAGCAGTACGTC. Translation: CASSRGSTYEQYV.

The chain couples TRBV6-1 to TRBJ2-7, with 8 bases that match TRBD1. CDR1 is MNHNS and CDR2 is SASEGT in the germline V gene. Trimming removed 5 bases from V and 3 bases from J; junction bases left unmatched: 3. The CDR3 consists of 13 residues. The CDR3 is CASSWTGNYEQYF. The CDR3 nucleotides are TGTGCCAGCAGTTGGACAGGGAACTACGAGCAGTACTTC.

The chain combines TRBV27 with TRBJ2-7; a possible D gene is TRBD2 (6 bases). The CDR3 covers 15 residues. V was shortened by 5 bases and J by 5 bases, with 19 bases between the two germline ends. CDR1 and CDR2 (germline): MNHEY, SMNVEV (reference sequence). CDR3 nucleotide sequence: TGTGCCAGCAGTCCCGGTATAGCCAGGGAGGACGAGCAGTACGTC. Its translation is CASSPGIAREDEQYV.

This chain uses TRBV19 with TRBJ2-4, with D maybe TRBD1 (6 bases). The CDR3 runs to 14 residues. The V end lost 3 bases, the J end lost 7 bases, and 13 bases lay between the germline ends. The germline gives CDR1 LNHDA, CDR2 SQIVND (reference sequence). The CDR3 loop reads CASSIYRAGNIQYF. For the CDR3, the DNA is TGTGCCAGTAGTATCTACAGGGCCGGCAACATTCAGTACTTC. Full variable domain (missing parts from reference TRBV19 and TRBJ2-4): DGGITQSPKYLFRKEGQNVTLSCEQNLNHDAMYWYRQDPGQGLRLIYYSQIVNDFQKGDIAEGYSVSREKKESFPLTVTSAQKNPTAFYLCASSIYRAGNIQYFGAGTRLSVL.

V usage is TRBV15 and J usage is TRBJ1-1; D is possibly TRBD1 (6 bases). The V gene's germline CDR1 is LNHNV and CDR2 YYDKDF (reference sequence). Deletions cut 0 bases from V and 0 bases from J, with 11 bases between. The CDR3 has 16 residues. CDR3 nucleotide sequence: TGTGCCACCAGCAGAGACCCACAGGGCTTGAACACTGAAGCTTTCTTT. It translates to CATSRDPQGLNTEAFF.

The chain couples TRBV6-6 to TRBJ1-2; perhaps TRBD1 as D (5 bases). The CDR3 spans 12 residues. With 7 bases removed from V and 4 bases from J, the gap between germline ends came to 10 bases. CDR1 and CDR2 from the germline V gene are MNHNY and SVGAGI (reference sequence). The CDR3 DNA follows: TGTGCCAGCACCCCGGACACCTATGGCTACACCTTC. It translates to CASTPDTYGYTF.

V usage is TRBV4-2 and J usage is TRBJ1-4; the D is unclear. The V and J ends lost 0 bases and 10 bases respectively, with 12 bases between them. The germline V gene has CDR1 LGHNA and CDR2 YNFKEQ. The CDR3 is made up of 14 amino acids. As DNA, the CDR3 is TGTGCCAGCAGCCAAGAACTCGACCGGGGAAAACTGTTTTTT. It yields the protein CASSQELDRGKLFF.

The chain employs TRBV11-3 and TRBJ2-1, with 15 nucleotides matching TRBD2. The junction had 3 bases not matched to a gene; V was cut back by 4 bases and J by 5 bases. CDR3 size: 16 residues. Germline values: CDR1 SGHNT, CDR2 YENEEA. As DNA, the CDR3 is TGTGCCAGCAGCTCCTGGACTAGCGGGAGGGACAATGAGCAGTTCTTC. This sequence encodes CASSSWTSGRDNEQFF.

V gene TRBV6-6 combines with J gene TRBJ2-1; 8 bases align to TRBD2. The V and J ends lost 8 bases and 9 bases, in that order; junction bases with no gene match: 12. CDR1 is MNHNY and CDR2 is SVGAGI in the germline V gene (reference sequence). The CDR3 is 14 residues long. The CDR3 DNA reads as TGTGCCAGCTTGGGGGGCGGGAGGCGTGGTGAGCAGTTCTTC. Protein sequence: CASLGGGRRGEQFF.

This rearrangement joins TRBV19 to TRBJ2-7, with 8 bases that match TRBD2. There are 12 residues in the CDR3. V gave up 8 bases and J gave up 6 bases; unmatched junction bases: 6. Germline CDR1 reads LNHDA; CDR2 reads SQIVND (reference sequence). The CDR3 sequence: CASGAGVGEQYF. The CDR3 DNA follows: TGTGCCAGTGGAGCGGGAGTCGGCGAGCAGTACTTC. The whole variable domain, filled in from reference TRBV19 and TRBJ2-7, reads DGGITQSPKYLFRKEGQNVTLSCEQNLNHDAMYWYRQDPGQGLRLIYYSQIVNDFQKGDIAEGYSVSREKKESFPLTVTSAQKNPTAFYLCASGAGVGEQYFGPGTRLTVT.

V and J are TRBV27 and TRBJ2-1, with TRBD2 identical over 16 bases. Germline V CDR1 and CDR2: MNHEY, SMNVEV (reference sequence). V was clipped by 7 bases and J by 7 bases; unmatched bases: 7. The CDR3 has 16 residues. The CDR3 here is CASMPGLAGGWNEQFF. The CDR3 DNA reads TGTGCCAGCATGCCGGGACTAGCGGGAGGGTGGAATGAGCAGTTCTTC.

V and J are TRBV7-6 and TRBJ2-1, with D possibly matching TRBD2 (6 bases). Trimming cost V 5 bases and J 4 bases, with 15 bases left between them. The CDR3 runs 15 residues. Germline CDR1 SGHVS, CDR2 FNYEAQ. Here the CDR3 DNA reads TGTGCCAGCAGCCACCGGGACTCCTTATACAATGAGCAGTTCTTC. Residues: CASSHRDSLYNEQFF.

This clone was picked up a small number of times. V and J are TRBV27 and TRBJ1-4; perhaps TRBD1 as D (5 bases). Trimming removed 2 bases from V and 4 bases from J, with 8 bases in between. This CDR3 spans 14 amino acids. CDR1 is MNHEY, CDR2 SMNVEV, per germline (reference sequence). CDR3 DNA sequence: TGTGCCAGCAGTTTACGGGGGAATAATGAAAAACTGTTTTTT. Translation gives CASSLRGNNEKLFF.

This clone has just one count. V gene TRBV27 combines with J gene TRBJ2-1, with a tentative D call TRBD1 (6 bases). Germline V lookup: CDR1 MNHEY, CDR2 SMNVEV (reference sequence). With 6 bases removed from V and 4 bases from J, the gap between germline ends came to 22 bases. The CDR3 contains 17 residues. The CDR3 coding sequence is TGTGCCAGCAGCCCAGGTCCGTCTCAGGGGATTTACAATGAGCAGTTCTTC. Translation: CASSPGPSQGIYNEQFF.

This chain uses TRBV29-1 with TRBJ2-5; 14 positions match TRBD2. J was trimmed by 4 bases and V by 6 bases; bases with no gene match: 7. The germline gives CDR1 SQVTM, CDR2 ANQGSEA. This CDR3 is 15 amino acids long. The CDR3 bases are TGCAGCGTAGGATCGACTAGCGGGAGGGGAGAGACCCAGTACTTC. This codes for CSVGSTSGRGETQYF.

V and J are TRBV10-1 and TRBJ2-3; D perhaps matches TRBD2 (6 bases). The CDR3 has 13 residues. V lost 9 bases, J lost 2 bases, and 12 bases lay in between. Germline V gene data show CDR1 as WNHNN and CDR2 as SYGVQD (reference sequence). CDR3: CASSQRATDTQYF. CDR3 in DNA: TGCGCCAGTAGCCAGCGGGCCACAGATACGCAGTATTTT.

The chain has TRBV6-5 and TRBJ1-1; D is possibly TRBD1 (5 bases). V lost 11 bases and J 6 bases, leaving 10 bases between the germline ends. Looked up from germline, CDR1 is MNHEY and CDR2 is SVGAGI. CDR3 length equals 10 residues. CDR3 in DNA: TGTGCCGCCTGGGGGGCTGAAGCTTTCTTT. Its protein product is CAAWGAEAFF.

About this clone: The same CDR3 can be traced to other DNA sequences in this sample. The V gene is TRBV28, the J gene TRBJ2-7, with no clear D. V shed 2 bases and J shed 1 base, with 6 bases lying between them. The germline gives CDR1 MDHEN, CDR2 SYDVKM. The CDR3 contains 13 residues. CDR3 region: CASSLRGSYEQYF. CDR3 DNA sequence: TGTGCCAGCAGTTTACGCGGATCCTACGAGCAGTACTTC.